The next 22 T cell receptor beta chains were all read from a single sample in a study of CD8 T cells in ankylosing spondylitis. TCRdb fed the 5' RACE reads into MiXCR, producing one record per CDR3 protein. The sample records approximately 150,000 distinct CDR3 sequences, around a third being singletons. Source material: synovial fluid, either unsorted or a sorted T cell fraction (not recorded which). The receptors here all came from a male donor with ankylosing spondylitis.

This clonotype has a count of ten or more. V is TRBV5-1 and J is TRBJ2-3, with 10 bases that match TRBD2. Losses at the gene ends were 3 bases for V and 3 bases for J; bases not matched to a gene: 7. The CDR3 is 16 residues long. CDR1 and CDR2 from the germline V gene are SGHRS and YFSETQ. Here the CDR3 DNA reads TGCGCCAGCAGCTCCGGGACTAGCGTCGGTACAGATACGCAGTATTTT. Its protein product is CASSSGTSVGTDTQYF.

This clonotype has a handful of counts. The chain employs TRBV18 and TRBJ2-5, with D possibly TRBD1 on 5 matching bases. Trimming shortened V by 2 bases and J by 2 bases, and 12 bases separated the two germline ends. Germline lookup yields CDR1 KGHSH and CDR2 LQKENI. CDR3 size: 15 residues. DNA for the CDR3: TGTGCCAGCTCACCAATACGGACACAACAAGAGACCCAGTACTTC. Its translation: CASSPIRTQQETQYF.

The gene calls are TRBV20-1 and TRBJ2-5, with D possibly matching TRBD2 (5 bases). V lost 1 base and J lost 1, with 7 bases in between. From germline, CDR1 is DFQATT and CDR2 SNEGSKA (reference sequence). The CDR3 covers 13 residues. CDR3 amino acids: CSARGRVQETQYF. CDR3 coding DNA: TGCAGTGCTAGAGGGCGGGTCCAAGAGACCCAGTACTTC.

This clonotype was picked up many times. V and J are TRBV5-1 and TRBJ2-1; 9 bases are a match to TRBD2. The junction had 8 bases not matched to a gene; V was cut back by 3 bases and J by 7 bases. Per the germline V gene, CDR1 is SGHRS and CDR2 is YFSETQ. The CDR3 loop spans 15 amino acids. CDR3 region: CASSSKGTSPNEQFF. As DNA, the CDR3 is TGCGCCAGCAGCTCCAAAGGGACTAGCCCTAATGAGCAGTTCTTC.

This sequence joins TRBV29-1 and TRBJ2-1; a weak D match, TRBD1 (6 bases). The V gene's germline CDR1 is SQVTM and CDR2 ANQGSEA. The CDR3 is made up of 12 amino acids. Trimming shortened V by 4 bases and J by 6 bases, and 10 bases separated the two germline ends. This CDR3 reads CSVVAGANEQFF. The CDR3 nucleotides read TGCAGCGTTGTGGCAGGGGCCAATGAGCAGTTCTTC.

This clonotype has a handful of counts. The chain combines TRBV12-3 or TRBV12-4 with TRBJ1-5; TRBD1 agrees at 7 bases. This CDR3 comprises 15 residues. V lost 4 bases to trimming and J lost 9 bases; unmatched junction nucleotides: 12. The CDR3, as DNA: TGTGCCAGCAGTTCCGATCAGGGGGGGCTGAGGCCCCAGCATTTT. Its translation: CASSSDQGGLRPQHF.

The chain uses TRBV12-3 or TRBV12-4 and TRBJ2-1; 13 nucleotides match TRBD2. Trimming took 6 bases from V and 4 from J; bases not matched to a gene: 3. CDR3 length equals 15 residues. CDR3 nucleotides: TGTGCCAGCAGGACTAGCGGGAGGAGGTACAATGAGCAGTTCTTC. Translated, it gives CASRTSGRRYNEQFF.

This clonotype came up a few times. The genes are TRBV7-6 and TRBJ2-7, with no clear D. Germline V lookup: CDR1 SGHVS, CDR2 FNYEAQ. This CDR3 has 15 amino acids. Trimming stripped 5 bases from V and 0 bases from J, with 14 bases between. The chain's CDR3 is CASSVHSTNSYEQYF. CDR3 bases: TGTGCCAGCAGCGTCCATTCGACGAACTCCTACGAGCAGTACTTC.

This clonotype was counted many times. This chain uses TRBV4-2 with TRBJ2-3; 7 bases align to TRBD1. The length of the CDR3 is 15 residues. V lost 1 base to trimming and J lost 4 bases; unmatched junction nucleotides: 5. The germline V gene encodes CDR1 LGHNA and CDR2 YNFKEQ. The CDR3 is CASSQGHQGADTQYF. The CDR3 DNA reads TGTGCCAGCAGCCAAGGGCATCAGGGGGCAGATACGCAGTATTTT.

V usage is TRBV12-3 or TRBV12-4 and J usage is TRBJ1-1, with TRBD1 matching 8 bases. The J segment lost 1 base and the V segment lost 7 bases, leaving 8 bases of the junction unmatched. The CDR3 contains 15 residues. The CDR3 bases are TGTGCCAGCACACCAACCGGACAGGGGAACACTGAAGCTTTCTTT. As protein: CASTPTGQGNTEAFF.

This rearrangement joins TRBV12-5 to TRBJ1-1; D may be TRBD1 (5 bases). Germline loops: CDR1 LGHNT, CDR2 FRNRAP. The V end was cut by 0 bases, the J end by 3 bases, with 11 bases between. The CDR3 extends over 15 amino acids. CDR3 region: CASGLVNGGDTEAFF. The CDR3 bases are TGTGCTAGTGGTTTGGTAAATGGGGGTGACACTGAAGCTTTCTTT.

This chain uses TRBV7-9 with TRBJ1-1; D not certain. Germline V gene lookup returns CDR1 SEHNR and CDR2 FQNEAQ (reference sequence). V gave up 5 bases and J gave up 5 bases, with 9 bases separating them. The CDR3 covers 12 residues. The CDR3 coding sequence is TGTGCCAGCAGCCGAGGGCGTACTGAAGCTTTCTTT. It translates to CASSRGRTEAFF.

V and J are TRBV7-9 and TRBJ2-1, with 9 bases fitting TRBD1. V dropped 7 bases and J dropped 2; count of bases not matched to a gene: 3. Per germline, CDR1 SEHNR and CDR2 FQNEAQ (reference sequence). The CDR3 extends over 14 amino acids. Written as DNA, the CDR3 is TGTGCCAGCACCCGGACAGGGGCCTACAATGAGCAGTTCTTC. Its protein product is CASTRTGAYNEQFF.

This clonotype turned up a few times. The rearrangement links TRBV24-1 to TRBJ2-3, with 11 bases that match TRBD1. V lost 4 bases to trimming and J lost 3 bases; unmatched junction nucleotides: 2. The CDR3 is 15 amino acids. Per germline, CDR1 KGHDR and CDR2 SFDVKD. The CDR3, as DNA: TGTGCCACCAGTGACGGGACAGGGGGGACAGATACGCAGTATTTT. Its translation: CATSDGTGGTDTQYF.

The V call is TRBV20-1, the J call TRBJ1-5; no clear D. Germline V gene lookup returns CDR1 DFQATT and CDR2 SNEGSKA (reference sequence). The length of the CDR3 is 14 residues. V lost 3 bases and J lost 0, with 9 bases in between. CDR3 amino acids: CSASPAVSNQPQHF. In DNA, the CDR3 is TGCAGTGCTAGCCCGGCGGTTAGCAATCAGCCCCAGCATTTT.

There are a few counts of this clonotype. J is TRBJ1-2 and V is TRBV29-1; the match to TRBD1 covers 8 bases. J gave up 8 bases and V 6 bases, and 14 bases lay outside the gene matches. The CDR3 is made up of 14 amino acids. Germline loops: CDR1 SQVTM, CDR2 ANQGSEA. In DNA form, the CDR3 reads TGCAGCGTCCCCCCCGACAGGGGCACGGTAGGCTACACCTTC. Protein sequence: CSVPPDRGTVGYTF.

The chain is built from TRBV5-6 and TRBJ1-5, with TRBD1 matching 8 bases. Germline CDR1 reads SGHDT; CDR2 reads YYEEEE. J lost 2 bases, V lost 3 bases, and 7 bases had no gene match. This CDR3 comprises 16 residues. CDR3 DNA sequence: TGTGCCAGCAGCTACCGGACAGGGAGTGGCAATCAGCCCCAGCATTTT. It yields the protein CASSYRTGSGNQPQHF.

The V call is TRBV7-3, the J call TRBJ1-1, with D hard to call. This CDR3 is built from 17 residues. The V end lost 4 bases, the J end lost 2 bases, and 20 bases lay between the germline ends. Germline V lookup: CDR1 SGHTA, CDR2 FQGTGA. CDR3 residues: CASSSRRPNEPNTEAFF. In DNA, the CDR3 is TGTGCCAGCAGCTCCCGTAGACCCAACGAACCTAACACTGAAGCTTTCTTT.

This chain links TRBV24-1 with TRBJ2-1; unclear D gene. The germline gives CDR1 KGHDR, CDR2 SFDVKD. Trimming removed 3 bases from V and 8 bases from J, with 10 bases in between. The CDR3 totals 13 residues. CDR3 DNA sequence: TGTGCCACCAGTGATCCTAGTCTGGATGAGCAGTTCTTC. The encoded protein is CATSDPSLDEQFF.

CDR3 sequence (DNA): TGTGCCAGCAGCTCAGGACAGGGGGGAAGGACCGGGGAGCTGTTTTTT. Translated: CASSSGQGGRTGELFF. This chain joins TRBV7-9 and TRBJ2-2, with TRBD1 identical over 10 bases. The CDR3 consists of 16 residues. Trimming at V came to 4 bases and at J to 5 bases, leaving 7 bases not matched to a gene. The V gene's germline CDR1 is SEHNR and CDR2 FQNEAQ (reference sequence).

A few counts support this clonotype. The chain carries TRBV12-3 or TRBV12-4 and TRBJ2-2; maybe TRBD2 (6 bases). Trimming removed 1 base at V and 5 bases at J, with 11 bases between. This CDR3 has 15 residues. The CDR3 spells CASSLVSGGTGELFF. CDR3 DNA: TGTGCCAGCAGTTTAGTCTCCGGGGGTACCGGGGAGCTGTTTTTT.

In this sample, this clonotype turned up a few times. V and J are TRBV7-9 and TRBJ2-5; 8 nucleotides line up with TRBD1. With V trimmed by 0 bases and J by 7 bases, 7 bases remained unmatched. Per germline, CDR1 SEHNR and CDR2 FQNEAQ (reference sequence). The CDR3 spans 15 residues. The CDR3 reads CASSLAPGQGGTQYF. The CDR3 region has the DNA TGTGCCAGCAGCTTAGCCCCCGGACAGGGTGGGACCCAGTACTTC.